A selection of T cell receptor beta chains follows, all from one sample in a study of blood T cell repertoires in COVID-19. The data were produced by immunoSEQ multiplex PCR, yet TCRdb's version contains in-frame clones alone and is incomplete. The sample shows 90,000 to 100,000 clones, 81% of them seen only once. The specimen was peripheral blood. These receptors all come from a man between 60 and 75 years old with acute or convalescent COVID-19. The CDR3 runs from the conserved cysteine through the conserved F or W. Fields, in order: V gene, J gene, clone size, CDR3 protein. Part of the rows lack a size; the others show once, few, many or a class for expanded clones.

TRBV12-3/TRBV12-4	TRBJ2-3	NA	CASSLTGTDTQYF
TRBV19	TRBJ1-1	NA	CASKVSGASNTEAFF
TRBV18	TRBJ2-5	NA	CASSPTRTGWEGETQYF
TRBV14	TRBJ1-2	NA	CASSQTANYGYTF
TRBV4-1	TRBJ2-2	NA	CASSQEASGRTGELFF
TRBV7-2	TRBJ2-7	NA	CASSSGLGEQYF
TRBV5-4	TRBJ2-5	NA	CASSLASIQETQYF
TRBV5-6	TRBJ2-7	NA	CASSLIGGASYEQYF
TRBV10-1	TRBJ2-1	NA	CASSESRAGGSGNEQFF
TRBV5-4	TRBJ2-6	NA	CASSLAAGANVLTF
TRBV7-2	TRBJ2-4	NA	CASSLRGQGGKNIQYF
TRBV6-2/TRBV6-3	TRBJ2-7	NA	CASSYTLNSGGYEQYF
TRBV6-2/TRBV6-3	TRBJ2-1	NA	CASSWTSSYNEQFF
TRBV5-6	TRBJ2-5	once	CASSNEARGFQETQYF
TRBV4-1	TRBJ1-1	few	CASSPGDRPNTEAFF
TRBV15	TRBJ1-6	once	CATSREGDDSPLHF
TRBV5-6	TRBJ1-5	once	CASSLGDRVNQPQHF
TRBV6-2/TRBV6-3	TRBJ2-7	medium-sized	CASSYHAYEQYF
TRBV4-1	TRBJ1-2	many	CASSHIVPLDKNYGYTF
TRBV3-1/TRBV3-2	TRBJ1-2	few	CASSQGQVFGYTF
TRBV7-8	TRBJ2-3	NA	CASSLRADTDTQYF
TRBV19	TRBJ2-2	NA	CASSETGGNTGELFF
TRBV25-1	TRBJ2-1	NA	CASSEGDRGVDEQFF
TRBV18	TRBJ1-5	NA	CASSPTGGGHQPQHF
TRBV7-9	TRBJ1-4	NA	CASSFSGQGYEKLFF
TRBV5-5	TRBJ1-2	NA	CASSLLITGGSTIGYTF
TRBV7-9	TRBJ2-3	NA	CASSLGLSTDTQYF
TRBV6-2/TRBV6-3	TRBJ2-3	NA	CASSLGQGIDTQYF
TRBV25-1	TRBJ1-2	NA	CASSANYGYTF
TRBV6-5	TRBJ2-1	once	CASRPSGSSYNEQFF
TRBV10-1	TRBJ2-7	few	CASSWGQGPYEQYF
TRBV18	TRBJ1-6	NA	CASSPRAGGDSPLHF
TRBV18	TRBJ2-7	NA	CASSPFSGDYEQYF
TRBV6-2/TRBV6-3	TRBJ1-6	NA	CASSRLSLSPLHF
TRBV4-3	TRBJ2-7	NA	CASSQVLQGVYEQYF
TRBV15	TRBJ2-1	NA	CATSGGGKLGVNEQFF
TRBV28	TRBJ2-5	NA	CASSWTGVETQYF